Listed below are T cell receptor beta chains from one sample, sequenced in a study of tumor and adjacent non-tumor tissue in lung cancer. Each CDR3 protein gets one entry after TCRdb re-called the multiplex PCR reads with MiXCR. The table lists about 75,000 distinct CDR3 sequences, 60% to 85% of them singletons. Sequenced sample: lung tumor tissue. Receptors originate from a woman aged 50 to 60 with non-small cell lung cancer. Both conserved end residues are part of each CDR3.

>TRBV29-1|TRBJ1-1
CSVVGTGNTEAFF
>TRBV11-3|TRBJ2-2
CASNLAGGTWDLFF
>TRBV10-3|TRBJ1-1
CTISEITNTVAFF
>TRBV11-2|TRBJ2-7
CVSSLDPVSYERYF
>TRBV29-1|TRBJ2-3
CIVDVGSGTDTYYF
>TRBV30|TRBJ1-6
CAWSLPTGGSYNSPLYF
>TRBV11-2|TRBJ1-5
CASSMEEVSNQPQHF
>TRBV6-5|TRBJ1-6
CASSNSGQGDSPHHF
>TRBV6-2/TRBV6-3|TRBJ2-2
CAISRLGYRLTGEMFF
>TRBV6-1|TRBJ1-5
CASSDRDVYDQPQHF
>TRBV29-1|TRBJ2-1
CSVAGRDYNEQIF
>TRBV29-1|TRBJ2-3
CSVGPPRGTDTQYF
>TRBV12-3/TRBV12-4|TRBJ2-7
CASSRSWGGSFEQYF
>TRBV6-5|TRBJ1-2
CACSSGGYGYTF
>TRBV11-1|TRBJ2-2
CFSSVAISGSYHTGELFF
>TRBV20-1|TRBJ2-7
CSARSAGTGVYEQYF
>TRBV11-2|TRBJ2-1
CASSPEGLAGVGEQFF
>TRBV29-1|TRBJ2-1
CSSEKREGGEQFF
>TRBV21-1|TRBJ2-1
CASTRRGGISYNEQFF
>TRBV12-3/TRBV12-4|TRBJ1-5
CANSLNRGSQPQHF
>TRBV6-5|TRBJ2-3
CASSHYRRTSTDTQYF
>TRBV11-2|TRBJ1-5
CASSFDGLSNRPQHF
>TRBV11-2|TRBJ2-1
CTSSSARGAGIYNEQFF
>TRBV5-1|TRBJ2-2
CASCLPRLAGGTGELFF
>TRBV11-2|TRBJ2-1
CARSGGGGTEISNEQFF
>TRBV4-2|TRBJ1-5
CASRQVPTGNTGVAYSNQPQHF
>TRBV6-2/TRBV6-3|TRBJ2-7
CASSYDRASGFVVGEQYF
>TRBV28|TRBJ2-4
CASGGDRGKAKNIQYF
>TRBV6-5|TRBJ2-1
CASTYKGLGGGEQFF
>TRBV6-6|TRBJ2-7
CASSYSTGTGRRDEQYF
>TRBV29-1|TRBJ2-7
CSVGLRQASYEQYF
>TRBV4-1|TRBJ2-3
CAHSQVRDFTDTQYF
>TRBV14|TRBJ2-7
CACSVHGITYEQYF
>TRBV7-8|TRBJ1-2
CASSVVDDRDYGYTF
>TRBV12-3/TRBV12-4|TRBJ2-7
CASGMTWASYEQYF
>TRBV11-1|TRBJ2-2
CVSSEAISGSYHTGELFF
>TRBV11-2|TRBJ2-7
CASSLSSMKQYF
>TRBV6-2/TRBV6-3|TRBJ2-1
CASSVAPYHEQSF
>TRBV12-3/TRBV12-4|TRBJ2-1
CASFPGGQNLINEQFF
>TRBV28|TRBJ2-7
CVRSFPGQGYEQYF
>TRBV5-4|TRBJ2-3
CVSSFFGTDTQYF
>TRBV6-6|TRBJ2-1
CASGSGRTYNEHFF
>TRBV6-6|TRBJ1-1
CGNTASENTEAFF
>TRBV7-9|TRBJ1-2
CACGRAGGAGTF
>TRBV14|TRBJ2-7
CASSQGPAQGKYEQYF
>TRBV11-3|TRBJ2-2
CAISLAGGTEELLF
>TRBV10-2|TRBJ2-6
CASSEPGGSGAKVLTF
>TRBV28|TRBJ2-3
CASSLVQDTDTQYF
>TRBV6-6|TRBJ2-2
CASNKDTNTWELFF
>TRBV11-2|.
CAGSLGIPTDTQHF
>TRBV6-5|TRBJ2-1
CANSYSSRGAYNEQFF
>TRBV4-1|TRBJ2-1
CVSTQKGDSEQFF
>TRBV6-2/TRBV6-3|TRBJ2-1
CASSRSGAGDNEHFF
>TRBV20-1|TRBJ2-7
CSARGAGGFEQYF
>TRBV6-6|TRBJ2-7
CASSPEDSPYEQYF
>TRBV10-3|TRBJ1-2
CTISESYNYGYTF
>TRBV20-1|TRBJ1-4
CSAQHRGGVGKLFF
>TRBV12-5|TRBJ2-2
CASGFLGLAGTFANTGELFF
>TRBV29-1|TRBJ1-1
CSVGGGKDNTETFF
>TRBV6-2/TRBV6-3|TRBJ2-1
CANSSWNNEGNKQFF